This TCR beta chain comes out of a study of technical replicates of blood from several donors. Germline values: CDR1 SGHTA, CDR2 FQGNSA. V gave up 3 bases and J gave up 1 base, with 10 bases separating them. The CDR3 totals 15 residues. The table came from immunoSEQ multiplex PCR; TCRdb's copy has only in-frame clones and leaves some out. The sample has 45,000 to 50,000 clones; approximately 90% are singletons. The material sequenced was PBMCs. This chain connects TRBV7-2 to TRBJ2-1; TRBD2 might be the D (6 bases). The sequence derives from a human donor in good health. Some clones in this sample may be carry-over from other donors' samples. The CDR3 reads CASSLRDFSYNEQFF. CDR3 in DNA: TGTGCCAGCAGCTTGCGGGATTTTTCCTACAATGAGCAGTTCTTC.